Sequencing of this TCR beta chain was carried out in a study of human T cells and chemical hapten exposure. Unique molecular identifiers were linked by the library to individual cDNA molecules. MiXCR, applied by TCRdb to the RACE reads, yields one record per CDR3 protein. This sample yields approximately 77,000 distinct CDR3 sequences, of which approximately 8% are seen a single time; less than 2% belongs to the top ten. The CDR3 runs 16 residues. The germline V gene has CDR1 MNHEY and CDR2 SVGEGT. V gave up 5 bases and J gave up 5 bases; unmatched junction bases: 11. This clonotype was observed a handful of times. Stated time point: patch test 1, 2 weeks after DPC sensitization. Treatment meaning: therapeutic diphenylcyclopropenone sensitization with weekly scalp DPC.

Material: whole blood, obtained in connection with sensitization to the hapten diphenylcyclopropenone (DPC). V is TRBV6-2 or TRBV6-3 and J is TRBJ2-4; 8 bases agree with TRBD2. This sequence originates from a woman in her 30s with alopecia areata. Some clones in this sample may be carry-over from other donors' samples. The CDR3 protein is CASSPPGAGVQNIQYF. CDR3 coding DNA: TGTGCCAGCAGTCCGCCCGGAGCGGGGGTGCAAAACATTCAGTACTTC.